This T cell receptor (beta chain) is drawn from a study of shared clonotypes between healthy human individuals. Those who donated, Caucasian adults without exception, all lived in Nashville, Tennessee. CCR7-negative CD45RA+ TemRA cells were pooled with CD45RO+ cells for CD8 memory. This CDR3 comprises 11 residues. Germline V gene data show CDR1 as WSHSY and CDR2 as SAAADI. V lost 4 bases to trimming and J lost 7 bases, with 8 bases between them. The protocol was immunoSEQ multiplex PCR, while the TCRdb copy is restricted to in-frame clones and leaves out a portion. This sample carries approximately 82,000 clones, about 65% of them seen once, and the ten largest clones take around 50%. General observations from the study: Rarefaction showed sorted-subset sequencing was incomplete despite large depth.

Details on this clone: Its antigen is as yet unknown.

Material for sequencing was memory CD8+ T cells sorted from blood. Regarding subset: CD45RO+ cells pooled with CCR7-negative TemRA cells. This clonotype was obtained from a young man in good health. V and J are TRBV10-2 and TRBJ2-7, with no clear D. CDR3 DNA: TGCGCCAGCAGTGCTAGTCGGGAGCAGTACTTC. This codes for CASSASREQYF.